This T cell receptor (beta chain) was obtained from a study of T cell responses to AZD1222 COVID-19 vaccine. Study-wide findings and caveats: Seropositivity was recorded at baseline in only 6 or 7 AZD1222 recipients.

V dropped 7 bases and J dropped 6 bases, with 9 bases sitting between them. Germline CDR1 is MNHEY and CDR2 is SVGAGI. The CDR3 covers 11 residues. In its sample, this clone was seen once. No antigen is known for it. The protocol was immunoSEQ multiplex PCR, while the TCRdb copy is restricted to in-frame clones and leaves out a portion. This table has 150,000 to 200,000 clones, just under 95% appearing once. The V gene is TRBV6-5, the J gene TRBJ1-2; possibly TRBD1 for D (6 bases). The sequence was collected from an adult in good health. Specimen: peripheral blood, collected on day 0 of AZD1222 vaccination. CDR3 sequence reads: CASNHRDGYTF. The CDR3 nucleotides are TGTGCCAGCAATCACAGGGATGGCTACACCTTC.